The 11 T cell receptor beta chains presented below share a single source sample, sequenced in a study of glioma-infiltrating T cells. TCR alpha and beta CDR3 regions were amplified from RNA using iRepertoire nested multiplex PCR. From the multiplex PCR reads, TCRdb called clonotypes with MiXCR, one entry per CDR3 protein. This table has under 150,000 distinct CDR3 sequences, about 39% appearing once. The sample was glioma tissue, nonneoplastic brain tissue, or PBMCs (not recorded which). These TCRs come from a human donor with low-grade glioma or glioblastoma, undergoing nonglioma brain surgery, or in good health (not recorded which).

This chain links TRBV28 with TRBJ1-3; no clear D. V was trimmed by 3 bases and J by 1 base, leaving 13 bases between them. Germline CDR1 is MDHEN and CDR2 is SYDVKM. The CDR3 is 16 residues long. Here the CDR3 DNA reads TGTGCCAGCAGTTTGTTGCCGGGAAGTTCTGGAAACACCATATATTTT. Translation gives CASSLLPGSSGNTIYF.

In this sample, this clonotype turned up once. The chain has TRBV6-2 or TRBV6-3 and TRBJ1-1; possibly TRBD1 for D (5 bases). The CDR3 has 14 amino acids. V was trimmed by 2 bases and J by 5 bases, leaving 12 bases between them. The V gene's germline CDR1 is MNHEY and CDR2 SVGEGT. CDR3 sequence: CASSYAGRRTEAFF. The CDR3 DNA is TGTGCCAGCAGTTACGCGGGGCGCCGAACTGAAGCTTTCTTT.

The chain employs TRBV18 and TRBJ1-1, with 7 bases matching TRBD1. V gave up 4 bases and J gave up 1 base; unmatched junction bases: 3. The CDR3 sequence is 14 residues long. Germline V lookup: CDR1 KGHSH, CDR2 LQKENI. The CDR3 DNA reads TGTGCCAGCTCACGCGGGGACAGGAACACTGAAGCTTTCTTT. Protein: CASSRGDRNTEAFF. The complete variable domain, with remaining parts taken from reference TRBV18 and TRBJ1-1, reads NAGVMQNPRHLVRRRGQEARLRCSPMKGHSHVYWYRQLPEEGLKFMVYLQKENIIDESGMPKERFSAEFPKEGPSILRIQQVVRGDSAAYFCASSRGDRNTEAFFGQGTRLTVV.

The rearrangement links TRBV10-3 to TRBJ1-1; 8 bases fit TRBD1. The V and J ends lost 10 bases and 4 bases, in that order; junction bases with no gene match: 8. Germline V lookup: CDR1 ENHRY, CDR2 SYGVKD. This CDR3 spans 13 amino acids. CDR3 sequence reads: CATWTGSGTEAFF. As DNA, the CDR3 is TGTGCCACTTGGACAGGGAGTGGCACTGAAGCTTTCTTT.

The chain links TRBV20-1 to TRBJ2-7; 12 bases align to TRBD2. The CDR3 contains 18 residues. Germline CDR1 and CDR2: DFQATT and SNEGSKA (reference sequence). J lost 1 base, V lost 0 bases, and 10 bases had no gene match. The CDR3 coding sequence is TGCAGTGCTAGAGATTGGCTAGCGGGGGGGCAAAGGTCCTACGAGCAGTACTTC. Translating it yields CSARDWLAGGQRSYEQYF.

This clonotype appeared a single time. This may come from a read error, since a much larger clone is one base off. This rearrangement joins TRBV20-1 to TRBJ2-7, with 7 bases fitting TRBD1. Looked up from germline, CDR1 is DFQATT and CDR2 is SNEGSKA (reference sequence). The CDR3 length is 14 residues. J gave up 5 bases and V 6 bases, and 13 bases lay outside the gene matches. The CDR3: CSARRQGTRDEQYF. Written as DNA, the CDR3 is TGCAGTGCGCGAAGACAGGGTACTAGAGACGAGCAGTACTTC.

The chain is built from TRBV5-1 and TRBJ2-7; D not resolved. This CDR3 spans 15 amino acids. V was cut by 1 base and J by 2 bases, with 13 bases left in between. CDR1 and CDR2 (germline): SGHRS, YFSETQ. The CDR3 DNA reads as TGCGCCAGCAGCTTGTTTACAGCGAGGCCCTACGAGCAGTACTTC. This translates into CASSLFTARPYEQYF.

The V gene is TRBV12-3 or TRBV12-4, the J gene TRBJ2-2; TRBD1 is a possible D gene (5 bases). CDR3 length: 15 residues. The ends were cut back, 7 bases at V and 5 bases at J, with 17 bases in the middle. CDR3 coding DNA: TGTGCCAGCAAACTCCAGGACACTCCAACCGGGGAGCTGTTTTTT. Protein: CASKLQDTPTGELFF.

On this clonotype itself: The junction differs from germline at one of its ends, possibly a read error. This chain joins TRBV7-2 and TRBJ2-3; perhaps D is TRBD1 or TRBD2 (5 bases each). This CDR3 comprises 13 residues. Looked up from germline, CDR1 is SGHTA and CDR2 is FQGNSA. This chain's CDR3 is CASSLVRGDTQCF. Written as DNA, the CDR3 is TGTGCCAGCAGCTTAGTACGGGGCGATACGCAGTGTTTT. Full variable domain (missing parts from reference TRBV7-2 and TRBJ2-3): GAGVSQSPSNKVTEKGKDVELRCDPISGHTALYWYRQSLGQGLEFLIYFQGNSAPDKSGLPSDRFSAERTGGSVSTLTIQRTQQEDSAVYLCASSLVRGDTQCFGPGTRLTVL.

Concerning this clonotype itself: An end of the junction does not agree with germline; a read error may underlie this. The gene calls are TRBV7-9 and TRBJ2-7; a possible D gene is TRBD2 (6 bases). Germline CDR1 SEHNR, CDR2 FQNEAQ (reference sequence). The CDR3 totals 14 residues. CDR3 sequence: CARSLLRDSYEQYF. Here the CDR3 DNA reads TGTGCCCGCAGCTTATTGCGGGACTCCTACGAGCAGTACTTC.

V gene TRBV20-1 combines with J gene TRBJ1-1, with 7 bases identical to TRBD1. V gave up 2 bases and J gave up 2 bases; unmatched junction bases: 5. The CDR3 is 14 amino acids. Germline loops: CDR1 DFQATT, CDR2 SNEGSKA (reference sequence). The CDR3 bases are TGCAGTGCTAGACCCTGGGACAGTAACACTGAAGCTTTCTTT. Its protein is CSARPWDSNTEAFF.